The next 10 T cell receptor beta chains were all read from a single sample in a study of blood T cell repertoires in COVID-19. Assay: immunoSEQ multiplex PCR; the TCRdb copy retains only in-frame clones and omits some. The table shows about 100,000 clones, with roughly 88% occurring only once. The sequenced sample was peripheral blood. The origin of the receptors is a human donor in a cohort sampled during active COVID-19.

The chain combines TRBV6-5 with TRBJ1-1, with 8 bases lining up with TRBD1. Germline V CDR1 and CDR2: MNHEY, SVGAGI. The CDR3 totals 15 residues. V lost 7 bases to trimming and J lost 1 base; unmatched junction nucleotides: 8. This chain's CDR3 is CASTVDRASNTEAFF. DNA of the CDR3: TGTGCCAGCACTGTGGACAGGGCCTCGAACACTGAAGCTTTCTTT.

The CDR3 protein is CASSSTIGSYEQYF. DNA of the CDR3: TGTGCCAGCAGCTCTACTATAGGCTCCTACGAGCAGTACTTC. The chain couples TRBV11-2 to TRBJ2-7; D ambiguous. The CDR3 is made up of 14 amino acids. Trimming pared 4 bases from V and 0 bases from J, leaving 10 bases between. Germline V CDR1 and CDR2: SGHAT, FQNNGV.

This sequence joins TRBV6-1 and TRBJ2-6; TRBD2 matches at 10 bases. Germline CDR1 MNHNS, CDR2 SASEGT. There are 20 residues in the CDR3. V dropped 3 bases and J dropped 0; count of bases not matched to a gene: 11. CDR3 residues: CASSDKASGSMGSGANVLTF. DNA for the CDR3: TGTGCCAGCAGTGACAAGGCTAGCGGGAGTATGGGCTCTGGGGCCAACGTCCTGACTTTC.

This clone was observed a single time. The V gene is TRBV6-5, the J gene TRBJ2-4, with 8 bases aligning to TRBD2. The V gene end was trimmed by 8 bases and the J gene end by 1 base; junction bases not matched to a gene: 4. The germline V gene encodes CDR1 MNHEY and CDR2 SVGAGI. The CDR3 totals 14 residues. Written as DNA, the CDR3 is TGTGCCAGCGGGACTAGTCTGGCCAAAAACATTCAGTACTTC. It yields the protein CASGTSLAKNIQYF.

V usage is TRBV5-4 and J usage is TRBJ2-1; D might be TRBD1 (6 bases). CDR1 is SGHNT, CDR2 YYREEE, per germline (reference sequence). This CDR3 region has 16 residues. The V end was cut by 0 bases, the J end by 0 bases, with 10 bases between. The CDR3 is CASSLGGGSSYNEQFF. The CDR3 coding sequence is TGTGCCAGCAGCTTGGGAGGGGGTAGCTCCTACAATGAGCAGTTCTTC.

The genes are TRBV28 and TRBJ1-6; D remains ambiguous. V was trimmed by 2 bases and J by 5 bases, leaving 10 bases between them. From germline, CDR1 is MDHEN and CDR2 SYDVKM. This CDR3 comprises 15 residues. The CDR3 DNA is TGTGCCAGCAGTTTAGAGGTTTCAGATAATTCACCCCTCCACTTT. Translation gives CASSLEVSDNSPLHF.

The chain employs TRBV30 and TRBJ1-2; D might be TRBD1 (6 bases). CDR3 length: 14 amino acids. V dropped 5 bases and J dropped 0 bases, with 13 bases sitting between them. Germline CDR1 GTSNPN, CDR2 SVGIG (reference sequence). The chain's CDR3 is CAWVLTGSNYGYTF. DNA for the CDR3: TGTGCCTGGGTCCTGACAGGATCTAACTATGGCTACACCTTC.

V is TRBV6-5 and J is TRBJ1-2; no definite D call. The V gene's germline CDR1 is MNHEY and CDR2 SVGAGI. V was clipped by 4 bases and J by 1 base, with 16 bases between them. The CDR3 length is 16 residues. The CDR3 sequence: CASSLVVGGRNYGYTF. CDR3 nucleotide sequence: TGTGCCAGCAGTTTAGTGGTTGGAGGGCGTAACTATGGCTACACCTTC.

This chain joins TRBV3-1 (or the pseudogene TRBV3-2) and TRBJ1-5; no firm D call. V lost 0 bases and J lost 7, with 13 bases in between. Germline V gene data show CDR1 as LGHDT and CDR2 as YNNKEL (reference sequence). The CDR3 contains 15 residues. The CDR3 DNA sequence: TGTGCCAGCAGCCAAGACCTGCGGATCATGCAGCCCCAGCATTTT. Amino acid sequence: CASSQDLRIMQPQHF.

The V call is TRBV19, the J call TRBJ1-5; D not resolved. V dropped 4 bases and J dropped 12 bases, with 10 bases sitting between them. Germline V gene sequence: CDR1 LNHDA, CDR2 SQIVND (reference sequence). The CDR3 loop spans 11 amino acids. This CDR3 is CASSKGLDQHF. The DNA for the CDR3 is TGTGCCAGTAGTAAAGGACTCGACCAGCATTTT.